This T cell receptor (beta chain) was found in a study of Tregs in tolerant kidney transplant recipients. The CDR3 spans 14 residues. Looked up from germline, CDR1 is SGHRS and CDR2 is YFSETQ. Trimming took off 4 bases at V and 1 base at J, with 11 bases between the two ends. This clone was detected once. Its antigen is unidentified. Profiling relied on immunoSEQ multiplex PCR, and the TCRdb table lists in-frame clones only, not all of them. Of roughly 10,000 clones in the sample, 91% were seen once. The clonotype comes from a human patient who received a combined kidney and bone marrow transplant. This material consisted of Tregs from blood cultured with allogeneic cells, taken before the transplant. The V and J genes are TRBV5-1 and TRBJ2-5; weak D call: TRBD2 (6 bases). DNA of the CDR3: TGCGCCAGCAGCATCGGGACTGGCCAAGAGACCCAGTACTTC. Protein sequence: CASSIGTGQETQYF.